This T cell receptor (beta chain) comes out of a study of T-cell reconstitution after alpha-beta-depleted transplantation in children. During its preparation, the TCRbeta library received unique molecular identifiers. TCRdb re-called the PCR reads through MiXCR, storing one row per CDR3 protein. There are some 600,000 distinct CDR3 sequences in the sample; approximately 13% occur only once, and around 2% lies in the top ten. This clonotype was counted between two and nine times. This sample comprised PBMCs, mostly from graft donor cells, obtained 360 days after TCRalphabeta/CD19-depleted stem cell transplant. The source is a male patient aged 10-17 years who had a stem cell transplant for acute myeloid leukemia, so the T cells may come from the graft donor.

CDR3 nucleotide sequence: TGTGCCAGCAGCCAAGATTCCAACGTCCTGACTTTC. Protein product: CASSQDSNVLTF. The V call is TRBV3-1, the J call TRBJ2-6; D gene uncertain. Trimming pared 0 bases from V and 8 bases from J, leaving 2 bases between. The CDR3 totals 12 residues. Germline V lookup: CDR1 LGHDT, CDR2 YNNKEL (reference sequence).